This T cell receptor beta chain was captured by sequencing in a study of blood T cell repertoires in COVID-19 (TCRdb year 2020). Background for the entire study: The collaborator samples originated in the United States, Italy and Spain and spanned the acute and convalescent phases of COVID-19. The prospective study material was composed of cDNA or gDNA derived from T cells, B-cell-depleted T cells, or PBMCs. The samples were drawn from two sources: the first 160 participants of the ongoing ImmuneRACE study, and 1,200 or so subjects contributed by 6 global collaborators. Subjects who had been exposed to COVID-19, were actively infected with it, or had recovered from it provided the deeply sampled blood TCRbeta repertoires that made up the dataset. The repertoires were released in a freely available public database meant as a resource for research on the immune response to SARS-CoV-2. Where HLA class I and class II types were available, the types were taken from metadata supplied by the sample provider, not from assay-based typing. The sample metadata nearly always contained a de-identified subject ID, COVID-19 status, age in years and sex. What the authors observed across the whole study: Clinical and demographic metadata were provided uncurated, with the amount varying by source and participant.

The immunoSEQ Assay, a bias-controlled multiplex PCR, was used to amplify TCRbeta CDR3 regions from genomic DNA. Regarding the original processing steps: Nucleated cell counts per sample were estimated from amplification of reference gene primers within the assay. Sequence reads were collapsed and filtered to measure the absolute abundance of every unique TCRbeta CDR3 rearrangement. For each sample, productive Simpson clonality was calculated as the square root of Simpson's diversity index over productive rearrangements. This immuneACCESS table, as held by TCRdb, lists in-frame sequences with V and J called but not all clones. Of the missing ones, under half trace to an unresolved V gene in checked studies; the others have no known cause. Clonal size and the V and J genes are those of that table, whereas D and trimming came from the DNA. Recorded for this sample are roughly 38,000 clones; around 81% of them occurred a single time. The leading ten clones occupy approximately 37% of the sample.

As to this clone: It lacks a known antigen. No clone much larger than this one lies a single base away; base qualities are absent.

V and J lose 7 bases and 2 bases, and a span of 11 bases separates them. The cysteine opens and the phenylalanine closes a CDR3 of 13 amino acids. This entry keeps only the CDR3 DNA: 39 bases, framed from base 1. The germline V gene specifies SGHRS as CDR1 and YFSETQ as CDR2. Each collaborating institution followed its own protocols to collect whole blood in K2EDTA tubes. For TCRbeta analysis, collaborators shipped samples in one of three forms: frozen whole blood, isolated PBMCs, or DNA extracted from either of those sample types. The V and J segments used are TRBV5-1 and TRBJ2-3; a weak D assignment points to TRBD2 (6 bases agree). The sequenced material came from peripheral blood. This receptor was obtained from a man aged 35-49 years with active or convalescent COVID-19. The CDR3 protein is CASSIAATDTQYF. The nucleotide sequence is TGCGCCAGCTCCATAGCGGCCACAGATACGCAGTATTTT.